The TCR beta chain under discussion was sequenced for a study of T cell responses to AZD1222 COVID-19 vaccine. Trimming took 5 bases from V and 3 from J, leaving 9 bases between them. The CDR3 has 12 residues. The germline V gene encodes CDR1 SGHRS and CDR2 YFSETQ. On this clone itself: Its specificity is unknown.

Study-wide results and caveats: Reports indicate that nearly half of spike-specific TCRs are directed at unmutated variant regions. All repertoire sampling was performed exclusively after the peak T cell response.

The repertoire was sequenced with immunoSEQ multiplex PCR; TCRdb's copy has only in-frame clones and lacks some. The table includes about 180,000 clones, around 90% detected once. Here the sequenced sample was peripheral blood, taken on day 0 of AZD1222 vaccination. This sequence was found in an adult in good health. This chain joins TRBV5-1 and TRBJ2-7, with a possible D match to TRBD1 (6 bases). This CDR3 reads CASRSGVYEQYF. The CDR3 nucleotides are TGCGCCAGCAGATCAGGGGTCTACGAGCAGTACTTC. Full variable domain (missing parts from reference TRBV5-1 and TRBJ2-7): KAGVTQTPRYLIKTRGQQVTLSCSPISGHRSVSWYQQTPGQGLQFLFEYFSETQRNKGNFPGRFSGRQFSNSRSEMNVSTLELGDSALYLCASRSGVYEQYFGPGTRLTVT.